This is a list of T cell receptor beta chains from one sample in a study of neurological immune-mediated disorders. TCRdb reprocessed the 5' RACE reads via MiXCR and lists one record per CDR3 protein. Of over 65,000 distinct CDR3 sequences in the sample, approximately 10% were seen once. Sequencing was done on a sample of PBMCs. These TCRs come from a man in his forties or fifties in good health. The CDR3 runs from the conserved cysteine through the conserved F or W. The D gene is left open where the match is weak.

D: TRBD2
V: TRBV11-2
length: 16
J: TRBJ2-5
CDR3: CASSFTSGSPGETQYF

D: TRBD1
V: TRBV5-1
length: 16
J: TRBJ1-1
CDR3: CASSYGTGGKNTEAFF

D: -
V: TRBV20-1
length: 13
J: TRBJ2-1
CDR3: CSAPGAGTNEQFF

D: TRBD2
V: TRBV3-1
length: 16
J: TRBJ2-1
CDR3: CASRRTSGRAGNEQFF

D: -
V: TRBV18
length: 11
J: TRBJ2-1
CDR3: CASSPRSEQFF

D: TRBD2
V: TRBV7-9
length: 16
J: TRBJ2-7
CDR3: CASSQGLAGGVDEQYF

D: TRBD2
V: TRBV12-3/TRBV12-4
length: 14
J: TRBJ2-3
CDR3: CASRTSGYTDTQYF

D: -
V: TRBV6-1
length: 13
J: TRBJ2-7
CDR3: CASSGSSFHEQYF

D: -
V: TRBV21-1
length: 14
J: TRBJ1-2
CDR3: CASSPPPQGDGYTF

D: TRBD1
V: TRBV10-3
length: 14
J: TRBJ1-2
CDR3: CAISVLQGEGGYTF

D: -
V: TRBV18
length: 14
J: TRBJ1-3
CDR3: CASSPAVSGNTIYF

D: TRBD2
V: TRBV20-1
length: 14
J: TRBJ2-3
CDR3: CSAQLAGGTDTQYF

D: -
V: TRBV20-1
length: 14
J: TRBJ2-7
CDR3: CSADRSPPSYEQYF

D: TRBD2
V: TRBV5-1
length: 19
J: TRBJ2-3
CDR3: CASSDPGLAGAIGQDTQYF

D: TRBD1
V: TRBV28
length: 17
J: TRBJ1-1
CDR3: CASSVRGIGQGRTEAFF

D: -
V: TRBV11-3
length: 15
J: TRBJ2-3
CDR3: CASSLGGLNTDTQYF

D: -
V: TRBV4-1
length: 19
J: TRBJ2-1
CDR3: CASSYGWRLYLSSYNEQFF